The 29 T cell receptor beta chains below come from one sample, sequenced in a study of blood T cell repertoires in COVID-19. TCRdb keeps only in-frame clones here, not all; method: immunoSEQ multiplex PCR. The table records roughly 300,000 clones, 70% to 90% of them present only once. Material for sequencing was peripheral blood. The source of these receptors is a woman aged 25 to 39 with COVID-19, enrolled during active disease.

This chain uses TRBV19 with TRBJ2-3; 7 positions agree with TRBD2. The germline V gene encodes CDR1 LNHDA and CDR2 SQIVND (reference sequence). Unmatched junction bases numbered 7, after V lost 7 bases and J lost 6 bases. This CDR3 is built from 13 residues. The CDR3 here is CASKGLAVDTQYF. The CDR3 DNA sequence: TGTGCCAGTAAAGGTCTAGCGGTGGATACGCAGTATTTT.

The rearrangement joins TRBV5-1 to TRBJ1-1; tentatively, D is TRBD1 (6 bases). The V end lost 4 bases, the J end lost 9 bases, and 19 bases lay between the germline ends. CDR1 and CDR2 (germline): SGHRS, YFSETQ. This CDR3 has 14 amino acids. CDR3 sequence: CASSPEQGTGKAFF. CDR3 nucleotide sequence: TGCGCCAGCAGCCCCGAACAGGGTACCGGAAAAGCTTTCTTT.

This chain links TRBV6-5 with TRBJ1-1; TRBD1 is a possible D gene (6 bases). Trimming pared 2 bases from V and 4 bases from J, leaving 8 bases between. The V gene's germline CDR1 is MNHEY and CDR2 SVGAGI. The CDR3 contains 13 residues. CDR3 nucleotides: TGTGCCAGCAGTTACAGGGGGATCACTGAAGCTTTCTTT. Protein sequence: CASSYRGITEAFF.

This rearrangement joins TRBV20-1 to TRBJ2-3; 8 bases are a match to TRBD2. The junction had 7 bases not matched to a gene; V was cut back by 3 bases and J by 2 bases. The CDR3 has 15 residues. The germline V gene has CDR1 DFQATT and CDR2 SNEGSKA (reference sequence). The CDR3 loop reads CSASPDSGATDTQYF. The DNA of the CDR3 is TGCAGTGCTAGTCCAGATAGCGGGGCCACAGATACGCAGTATTTT.

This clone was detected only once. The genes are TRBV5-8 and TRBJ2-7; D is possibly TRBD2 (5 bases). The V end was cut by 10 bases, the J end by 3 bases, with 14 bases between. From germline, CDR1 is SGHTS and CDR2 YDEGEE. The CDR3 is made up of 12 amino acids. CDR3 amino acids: CADGKDRYEQYF. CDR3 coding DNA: TGTGCCGACGGGAAGGATCGCTACGAGCAGTACTTC. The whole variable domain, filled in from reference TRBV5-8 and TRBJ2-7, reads EAGVTQSPTHLIKTRGQQATLRCSPISGHTSVYWYQQALGLGLQFLLWYDEGEERNRGNFPPRFSGRQFPNYSSELNVNALELEDSALYLCADGKDRYEQYFGPGTRLTVT.

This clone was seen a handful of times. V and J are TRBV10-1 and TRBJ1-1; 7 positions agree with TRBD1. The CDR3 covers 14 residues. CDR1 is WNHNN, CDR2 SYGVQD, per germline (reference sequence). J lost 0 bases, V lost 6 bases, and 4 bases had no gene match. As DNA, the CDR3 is TGCGCCAGCAGAGGGGACAGCGTGAACACTGAAGCTTTCTTT. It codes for CASRGDSVNTEAFF.

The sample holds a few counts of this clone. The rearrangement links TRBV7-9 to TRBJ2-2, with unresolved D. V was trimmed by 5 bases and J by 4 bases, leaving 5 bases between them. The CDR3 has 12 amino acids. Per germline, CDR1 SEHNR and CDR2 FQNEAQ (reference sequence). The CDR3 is CASSPVTGELFF. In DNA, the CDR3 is TGTGCCAGCAGCCCAGTCACCGGGGAGCTGTTTTTT.

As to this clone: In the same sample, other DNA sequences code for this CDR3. CDR3: CASSLGLQNTGELFF. The CDR3 DNA reads TGTGCCAGCAGCCTGGGACTCCAAAACACCGGGGAGCTGTTTTTT. This chain uses TRBV4-2 with TRBJ2-2; a possible D gene is TRBD2 (6 bases). The CDR3 loop spans 15 amino acids. Germline CDR1 and CDR2: LGHNA and YNFKEQ. With 4 bases removed from V and 2 bases from J, the gap between germline ends came to 11 bases.

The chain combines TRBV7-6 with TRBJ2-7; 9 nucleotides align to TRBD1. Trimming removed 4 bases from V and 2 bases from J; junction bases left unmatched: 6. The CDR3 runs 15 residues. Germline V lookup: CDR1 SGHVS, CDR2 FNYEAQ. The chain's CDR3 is CASSSGQGSTYEQYF. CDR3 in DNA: TGTGCCAGCAGCTCCGGACAGGGGTCGACCTACGAGCAGTACTTC.

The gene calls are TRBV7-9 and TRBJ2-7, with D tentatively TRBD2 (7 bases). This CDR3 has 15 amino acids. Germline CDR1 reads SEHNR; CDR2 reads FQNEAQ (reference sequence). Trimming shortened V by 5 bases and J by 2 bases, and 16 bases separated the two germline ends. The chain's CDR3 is CASSPRRGGTYEQYF. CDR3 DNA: TGTGCCAGCAGCCCCAGGAGGGGGGGGACCTACGAGCAGTACTTC. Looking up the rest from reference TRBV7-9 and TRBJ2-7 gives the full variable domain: DTGVSQNPRHKITKRGQNVTFRCDPISEHNRLYWYRQTLGQGPEFLTYFQNEAQLEKSRLLSDRFSAERPKGSFSTLEIQRTEQGDSAMYLCASSPRRGGTYEQYFGPGTRLTVT.

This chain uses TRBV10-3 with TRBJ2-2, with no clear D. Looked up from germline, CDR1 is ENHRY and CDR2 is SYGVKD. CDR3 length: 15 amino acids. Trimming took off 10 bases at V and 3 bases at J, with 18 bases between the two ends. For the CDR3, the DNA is TGTGCCAGGGTTCCGAGGTTTTGGGACACCGGGGAGCTGTTTTTT. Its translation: CARVPRFWDTGELFF.

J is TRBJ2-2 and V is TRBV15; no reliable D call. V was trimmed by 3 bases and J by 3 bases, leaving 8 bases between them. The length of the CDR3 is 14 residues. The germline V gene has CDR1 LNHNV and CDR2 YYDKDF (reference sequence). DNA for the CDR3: TGTGCCACCAGCAGGCCACTTTACACCGGGGAGCTGTTTTTT. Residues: CATSRPLYTGELFF. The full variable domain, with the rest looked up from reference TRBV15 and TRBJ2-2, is DAMVIQNPRYQVTQFGKPVTLSCSQTLNHNVMYWYQQKSSQAPKLLFHYYDKDFNNEADTPDNFQSRRPNTSFCFLDIRSPGLGDTAMYLCATSRPLYTGELFFGEGSRLTVL.

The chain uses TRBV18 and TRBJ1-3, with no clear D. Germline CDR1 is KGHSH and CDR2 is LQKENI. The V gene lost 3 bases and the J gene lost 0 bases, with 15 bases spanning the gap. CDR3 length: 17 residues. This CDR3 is CASSPLQLHVSGNTIYF. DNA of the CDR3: TGTGCCAGCTCACCGTTACAGTTACATGTCTCTGGAAACACCATATATTTT.

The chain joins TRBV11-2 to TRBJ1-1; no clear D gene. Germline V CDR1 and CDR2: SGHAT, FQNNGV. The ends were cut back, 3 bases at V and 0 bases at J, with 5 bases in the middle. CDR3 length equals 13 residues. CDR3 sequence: CASSFMLNTEAFF. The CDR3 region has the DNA TGTGCCAGCAGCTTCATGTTGAACACTGAAGCTTTCTTT.

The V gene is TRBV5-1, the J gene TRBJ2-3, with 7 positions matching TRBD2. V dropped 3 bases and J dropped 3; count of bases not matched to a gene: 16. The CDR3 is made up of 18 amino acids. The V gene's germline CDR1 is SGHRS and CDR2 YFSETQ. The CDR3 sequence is CASSWTLGGGRGTDTQYF. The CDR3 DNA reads TGCGCCAGCAGCTGGACACTAGGCGGGGGACGTGGAACAGATACGCAGTATTTT.

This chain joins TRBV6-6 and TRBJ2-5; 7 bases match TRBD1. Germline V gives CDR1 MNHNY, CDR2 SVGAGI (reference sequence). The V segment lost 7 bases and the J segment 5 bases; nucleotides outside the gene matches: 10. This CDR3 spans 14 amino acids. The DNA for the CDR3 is TGTGCCAGCACTTTAGACAGGGTCGCGGAGACCCAGTACTTC. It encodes CASTLDRVAETQYF.

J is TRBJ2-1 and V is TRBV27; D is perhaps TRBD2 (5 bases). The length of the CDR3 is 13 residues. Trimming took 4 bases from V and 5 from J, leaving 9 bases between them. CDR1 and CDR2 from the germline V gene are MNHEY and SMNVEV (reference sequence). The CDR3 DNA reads TGTGCCAGCAGTTCGACTATGAACAATGAGCAGTTCTTC. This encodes CASSSTMNNEQFF.

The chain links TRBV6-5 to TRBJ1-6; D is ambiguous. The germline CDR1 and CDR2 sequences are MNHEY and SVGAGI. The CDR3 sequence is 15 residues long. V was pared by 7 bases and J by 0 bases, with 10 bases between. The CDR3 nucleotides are TGTGCCAGCATACTTCGGTTCTCCTATAATTCACCCCTCCACTTT. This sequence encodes CASILRFSYNSPLHF.

The CDR3 loop reads CASRQQGRLGGYTF. CDR3 bases: TGTGCCAGCAGACAACAGGGAAGGCTTGGTGGCTACACCTTC. The chain uses TRBV6-4 and TRBJ1-2; D may be TRBD1 (6 bases). V lost 6 bases and J 7 bases, leaving 18 bases between the germline ends. CDR1 and CDR2 from the germline V gene are MRHNA and SNTAGT. The CDR3 sequence is 14 residues long.

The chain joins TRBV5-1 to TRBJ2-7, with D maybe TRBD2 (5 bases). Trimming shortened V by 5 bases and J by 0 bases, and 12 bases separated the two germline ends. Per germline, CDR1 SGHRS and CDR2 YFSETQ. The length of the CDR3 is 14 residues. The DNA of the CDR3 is TGCGCCAGCAGGGGAAGTGGGAGCTCCTACGAGCAGTACTTC. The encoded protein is CASRGSGSSYEQYF.

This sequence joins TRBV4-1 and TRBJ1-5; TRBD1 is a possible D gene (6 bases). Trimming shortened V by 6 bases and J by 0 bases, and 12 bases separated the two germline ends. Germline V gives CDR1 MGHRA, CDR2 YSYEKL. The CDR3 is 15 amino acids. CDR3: CASRQGYLSNQPQHF. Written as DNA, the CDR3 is TGCGCCAGCAGGCAGGGGTACCTTAGCAATCAGCCCCAGCATTTT.

CDR3 nucleotides: TGCGCCAGCAGCTCCGCTGGGGGGGGGATTCCATACGAGCAGTACTTC. This encodes CASSSAGGGIPYEQYF. The chain carries TRBV5-1 and TRBJ2-7, with 7 bases lining up with TRBD2. The CDR3 runs 16 residues. The ends lost 3 bases at V and 4 bases at J; junction bases unmatched: 13. Germline CDR1 SGHRS, CDR2 YFSETQ.

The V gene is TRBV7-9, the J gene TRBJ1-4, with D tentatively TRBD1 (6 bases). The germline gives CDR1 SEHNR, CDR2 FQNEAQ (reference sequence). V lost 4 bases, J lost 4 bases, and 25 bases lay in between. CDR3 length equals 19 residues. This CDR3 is CASSSGIGGALLINEKLFF. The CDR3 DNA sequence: TGTGCCAGCAGCTCCGGGATTGGGGGGGCCCTTTTGATTAATGAAAAACTGTTTTTT.

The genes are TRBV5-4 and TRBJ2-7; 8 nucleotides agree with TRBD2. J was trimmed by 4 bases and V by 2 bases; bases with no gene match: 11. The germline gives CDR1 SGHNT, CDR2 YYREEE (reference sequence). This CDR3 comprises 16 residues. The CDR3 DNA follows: TGTGCCAGCAGCTTCGGGAGGGGCCAACGTGGTTACGAGCAGTACTTC. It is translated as CASSFGRGQRGYEQYF.

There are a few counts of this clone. The CDR3 loop reads CASSWSGDQPQHF. The CDR3 DNA follows: TGTGCCAGCAGTTGGTCAGGGGATCAGCCCCAGCATTTT. The chain is built from TRBV6-6 and TRBJ1-5, with D possibly being TRBD1 (6 bases). Germline CDR1 is MNHNY and CDR2 is SVGAGI (reference sequence). This CDR3 region has 13 residues. V lost 4 bases to trimming and J lost 5 bases, with 9 bases between them.

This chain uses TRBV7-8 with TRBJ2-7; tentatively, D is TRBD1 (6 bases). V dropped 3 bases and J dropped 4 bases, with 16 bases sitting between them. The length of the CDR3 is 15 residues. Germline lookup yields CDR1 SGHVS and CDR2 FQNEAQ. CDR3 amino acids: CASSFLGTPGYEQYF. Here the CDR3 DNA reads TGTGCCAGCAGCTTTCTAGGGACACCCGGATACGAGCAGTACTTC.

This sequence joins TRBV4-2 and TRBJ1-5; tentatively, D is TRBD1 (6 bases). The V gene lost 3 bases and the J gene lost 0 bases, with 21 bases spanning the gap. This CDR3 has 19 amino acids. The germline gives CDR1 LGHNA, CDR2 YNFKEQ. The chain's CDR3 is CASSQPHRAIGSSNQPQHF. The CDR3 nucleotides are TGTGCCAGCAGCCAGCCGCACAGGGCGATCGGTTCTAGCAATCAGCCCCAGCATTTT.

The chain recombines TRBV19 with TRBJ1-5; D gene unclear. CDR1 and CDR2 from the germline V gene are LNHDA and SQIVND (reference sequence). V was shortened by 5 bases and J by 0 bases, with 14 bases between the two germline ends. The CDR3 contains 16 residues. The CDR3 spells CASSQRGGNSNQPQHF. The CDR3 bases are TGTGCCAGTAGTCAACGCGGCGGTAATAGCAATCAGCCCCAGCATTTT.

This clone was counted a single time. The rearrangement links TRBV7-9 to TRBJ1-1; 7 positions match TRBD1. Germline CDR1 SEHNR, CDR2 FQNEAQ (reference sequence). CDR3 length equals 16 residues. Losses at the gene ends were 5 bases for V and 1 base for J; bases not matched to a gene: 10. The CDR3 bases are TGTGCCAGCAGCGCGCAAGGGGGCTTACGGAACACTGAAGCTTTCTTT. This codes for CASSAQGGLRNTEAFF.